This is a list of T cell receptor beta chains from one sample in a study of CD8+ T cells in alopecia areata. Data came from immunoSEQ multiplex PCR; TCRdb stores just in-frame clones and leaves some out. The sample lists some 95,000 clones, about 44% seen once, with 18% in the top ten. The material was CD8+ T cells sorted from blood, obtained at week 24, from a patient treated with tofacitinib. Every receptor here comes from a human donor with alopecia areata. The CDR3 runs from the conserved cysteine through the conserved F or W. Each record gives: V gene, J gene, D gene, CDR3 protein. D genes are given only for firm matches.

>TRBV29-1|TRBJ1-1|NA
CSVYDSNTEAFF
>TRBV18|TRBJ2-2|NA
CASSPPGGELFF
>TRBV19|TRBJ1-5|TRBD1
CASSSWDRVNQPQHF
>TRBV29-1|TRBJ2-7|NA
CSVYGPRREEQYF
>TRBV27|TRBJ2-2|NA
CASSLLSRRPSNTGELFF
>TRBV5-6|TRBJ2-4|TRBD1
CASSSGTDLNIQYF
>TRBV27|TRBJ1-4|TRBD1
CASSRPGQYEKLFF
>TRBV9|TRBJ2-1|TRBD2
CASSVGKRTSDDEQFF
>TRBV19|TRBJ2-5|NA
CASSVGSFQETQYF
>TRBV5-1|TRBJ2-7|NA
CASSFGGEQYF
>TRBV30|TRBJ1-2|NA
CAWTGPRGGYTF
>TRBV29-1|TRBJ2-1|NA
CSVVQDWDNEQFF
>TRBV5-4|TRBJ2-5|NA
CASSSGEETQYF
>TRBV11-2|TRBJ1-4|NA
CASSPEGQANEKLFF
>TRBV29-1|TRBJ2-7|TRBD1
CSVAADRVGPYEQYF
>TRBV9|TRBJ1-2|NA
CASRSIYGYTF
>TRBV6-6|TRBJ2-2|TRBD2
CAGLREGGRPGELFF
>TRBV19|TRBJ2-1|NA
CASSMGAGSYNEQFF
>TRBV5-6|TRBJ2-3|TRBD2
CASSQDLSGGGPDTQYF
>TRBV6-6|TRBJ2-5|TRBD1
CASSYGGQIQETQYF
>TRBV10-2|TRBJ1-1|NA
CASSQAKEGSTEAFF
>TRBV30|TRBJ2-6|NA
CGSQLGANVLTF